The entry that follows covers one T cell receptor beta chain sequence. Its antigen is not identified. Arm-PCR of CDR3 regions and iRepertoire HTBI primers were used to build TCR beta libraries. Each CDR3 protein is one row after TCRdb ran MiXCR on the multiplex PCR reads. The table records 400,000 to 450,000 distinct CDR3 sequences, around 24% of them present only once. The record originates from a study of regulatory T cells in long-lasting Graves disease. Study information: Treatment with antithyroid drugs for over 5 years, together with positive TSH receptor antibodies, meant persistent Graves' disease.

Findings and caveats of the study: With under 3,500 shared public clonotypes, persistent patients exceeded new patients, who shared about a thousand. Reduced TCR diversity was observed in persistent Graves' patients versus newly diagnosed patients. Having few samples may have compromised the accuracy.

The CDR3 covers 16 residues. V lost 1 base to trimming and J lost 0 bases; unmatched junction nucleotides: 5. Germline-derived CDR1 and CDR2 are SGHDT and YYEEEE. The time point was: persistent/refractory GD, antithyroid drugs over 5 years with positive TRAb. Extracted RNA from PBMCs served as the source of the TCR library. The V gene is TRBV5-6, the J gene TRBJ2-7, with 9 bases lining up with TRBD2. The TCR was taken from a female donor with Graves disease. The specimen comprised peripheral blood mononuclear cells (PBMCs), sampled when the disease was refractory, from a patient treated with antithyroid drugs. The CDR3 here is CASSLFSSGISYEQYF. CDR3 DNA: TGTGCCAGCAGCTTGTTTTCTAGCGGGATCTCCTACGAGCAGTACTTC. Full variable domain (remainder filled in from reference TRBV5-6 and TRBJ2-7): DAGVTQSPTHLIKTRGQQVTLRCSPKSGHDTVSWYQQALGQGPQFIFQYYEEEERQRGNFPDRFSGHQFPNYSSELNVNALLLGDSALYLCASSLFSSGISYEQYFGPGTRLTVT.